This T cell receptor (beta chain) stems from a study of T-cell reconstitution after alpha-beta-depleted transplantation in children. Researchers prepared the TCRbeta library using unique molecular identifiers, the study reports. Each CDR3 protein gets one entry after TCRdb re-called the PCR reads with MiXCR. Of hundreds of thousands of distinct CDR3 sequences in the sample, approximately 16% were seen once. Germline assignment: CDR1 SGHTA and CDR2 FQGTGA. The J segment lost 9 bases and the V segment lost 3 bases, leaving 5 bases of the junction unmatched. This CDR3 spans 13 amino acids. This chain joins TRBV7-3 and TRBJ2-1, with TRBD2 matching over 7 bases. The sequenced sample was PBMCs from the stem cell graft donor, obtained from the stem cell graft. The clonotype originates from a human donor who donated a stem cell graft to a child with acute myeloid leukemia. The CDR3: CASSLIAGTEQFF. CDR3 nucleotides: TGTGCCAGCAGCTTGATAGCGGGTACTGAGCAGTTCTTC.